This is a list of T cell receptor beta chains from one sample in a study of shared T cell receptors in the human thymus. Only in-frame clones appear in the TCRdb table, and some are missing; sequencing was by immunoSEQ multiplex PCR. The sample records about 660,000 clones, 70% to 90% being singletons. This same sample was also taken into another study, of human thymus T cells.

Source material: thymocytes. The receptor source for this set is a boy less than two years old with a congenital heart defect. Each CDR3 is given with its conserved first and last residue. The order of the fields is D gene, J gene, clone size, V gene, CDR3 protein, CDR3 DNA. D genes are given only for firm matches. Clone size is not always given. Where it is, it says once, few, many or a class for expanded clones.

d_call: TRBD1; j_call: TRBJ1-6; clone_size: once; v_call: TRBV28; cdr3_aa: CASSLRTGPYNSPLHF; cdr3_nt: TGTGCCAGCAGTTTACGGACAGGCCCCTATAATTCACCCCTCCACTTT
d_call: -; j_call: TRBJ1-5; clone_size: once; v_call: TRBV28; cdr3_aa: CASSTPRQHRSQHF; cdr3_nt: TGTGCCAGCAGCACCCCCCGACAGCATAGGTCCCAGCATTTT
d_call: TRBD2; j_call: TRBJ2-5; clone_size: -; v_call: TRBV4-2; cdr3_aa: CASSEHLGLAGIGETQYF; cdr3_nt: TGTGCCAGCAGTGAACACCTGGGACTAGCGGGGATAGGGGAGACCCAGTACTTC
d_call: TRBD1; j_call: TRBJ1-2; clone_size: -; v_call: TRBV7-2; cdr3_aa: CASSGRDRAGYTF; cdr3_nt: TGTGCCAGCAGCGGGCGGGACAGAGCTGGCTACACCTTC
d_call: -; j_call: TRBJ2-7; clone_size: -; v_call: TRBV7-8; cdr3_aa: CASSEGEPPPDF; cdr3_nt: TGTGCCAGCAGCGAGGGGGAGCCGCCCCCAGACTTC
d_call: TRBD1; j_call: TRBJ1-5; clone_size: -; v_call: TRBV5-4; cdr3_aa: CASSLTHEDRAHQPQHF; cdr3_nt: TGTGCCAGCAGCCTAACACATGAGGACAGGGCTCACCAGCCCCAGCATTTT
d_call: TRBD1; j_call: TRBJ2-2; clone_size: -; v_call: TRBV25-1; cdr3_aa: CASSESLGQGSTGELFF; cdr3_nt: TGTGCCAGCAGTGAATCTTTAGGACAGGGAAGCACCGGGGAGCTGTTTTTT
d_call: -; j_call: TRBJ1-6; clone_size: -; v_call: TRBV7-2; cdr3_aa: CASSLRGSSYNSPLHF; cdr3_nt: TGTGCCAGCAGCTTAAGGGGGAGCTCCTATAATTCACCCCTCCACTTT
d_call: TRBD1; j_call: TRBJ1-1; clone_size: -; v_call: TRBV5-6; cdr3_aa: CASSSTRDRDTEAFF; cdr3_nt: TGTGCCAGCAGCTCGACCCGGGACAGGGACACTGAAGCTTTCTTT
d_call: TRBD1; j_call: TRBJ2-5; clone_size: few; v_call: TRBV10-3; cdr3_aa: CAISGGGTQQETQYF; cdr3_nt: TGTGCCATCAGTGGAGGGGGCACCCAGCAAGAGACCCAGTACTTC
d_call: -; j_call: TRBJ1-1; clone_size: -; v_call: TRBV7-8; cdr3_aa: CASSADYTEAFF; cdr3_nt: TGTGCCAGCAGCGCCGACTACACTGAAGCTTTCTTT
d_call: -; j_call: TRBJ1-2; clone_size: -; v_call: TRBV28; cdr3_aa: CASSCASQGNNYGYTF; cdr3_nt: TGTGCCAGCAGTTGCGCTTCTCAGGGTAATAACTATGGCTACACCTTC
d_call: -; j_call: TRBJ2-2; clone_size: few; v_call: TRBV4-1; cdr3_aa: CASSQAGINDTGELFF; cdr3_nt: TGCGCCAGCAGCCAAGCAGGGATTAATGACACCGGGGAGCTGTTTTTT